The clone carrying this T cell receptor (beta chain) was found a few times. The antigen remains undetermined. The CDR3 covers 13 residues. Germline CDR1 reads SEHNR; CDR2 reads FQNEAQ (reference sequence). V lost 6 bases, J lost 4 bases, and 9 bases lay in between. TCR beta CDR3 regions were amplified from RNA. The HTBI set primed first-round TCR CDR3 RT-PCR. TCRdb recomputed calls from the multiplex PCR reads with MiXCR, one row per CDR3 protein. This table holds about 610,000 distinct CDR3 sequences, around 16% found once. This sample is drawn from a study of T cells in Graves' hyperthyroidism and ophthalmopathy. Study-wide results and caveats: Appearing also in blood were most of the thyroid clonotypes expanded above 0.001. Ophthalmopathy was separated from stable hyperthyroidism by a 13 V-J model.

Sequencing was carried out using blood. This TCR was sampled from a middle-aged woman with Graves' ophthalmopathy. The chain couples TRBV7-9 to TRBJ1-4; D uncertain. CDR3 bases: TGTGCCAGCAGATCGGGGAGTAATGAAAAACTGTTTTTT. Translating it yields CASRSGSNEKLFF.